The source of this TCR beta chain is a study of cytotoxic CD8 clonotypes in ibrutinib-treated CLL. Study-level background: Response material was collected after a median 12 months of treatment, range 6 to 36.

The CDR3 is 19 amino acids. Germline V gene data show CDR1 as SEHNR and CDR2 as FQNEAQ (reference sequence). After removal of 1 base from V and 6 bases from J, the junction contained 14 bases not matched to a gene. Notes on this clone: As yet, its antigen is unknown.

Measured with immunoSEQ multiplex PCR; TCRdb has only the in-frame clones, and not every one. The sample lists approximately 280,000 clones, less than 85% seen once, with about 5.3% in the top ten. General study findings and limits: Clonality rose at ibrutinib response and fell back toward baseline at progression.

This sequence was found in a human donor with chronic lymphocytic leukemia. Sequences were derived from PBMCs, sampled at disease progression, from a patient treated with ibrutinib. The chain has TRBV7-9 and TRBJ1-5, with TRBD1 identical over 11 bases. CDR3: CASSLGTHRDRGAGQPQHF. DNA for the CDR3: TGTGCCAGCAGCTTAGGGACACACCGGGACAGGGGGGCGGGTCAGCCCCAGCATTTT.